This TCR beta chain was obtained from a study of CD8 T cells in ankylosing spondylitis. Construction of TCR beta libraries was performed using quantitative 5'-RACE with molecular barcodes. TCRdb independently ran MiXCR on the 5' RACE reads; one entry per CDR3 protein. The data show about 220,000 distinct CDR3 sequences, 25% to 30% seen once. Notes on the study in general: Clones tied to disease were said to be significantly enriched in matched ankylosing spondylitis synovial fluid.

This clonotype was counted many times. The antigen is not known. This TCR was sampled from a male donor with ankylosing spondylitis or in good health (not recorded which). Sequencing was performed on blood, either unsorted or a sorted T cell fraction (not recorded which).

CDR3 nucleotides: TGTGCCAGCAGCGCCACAACACCCACTCAAAGGGGTATTAACACTGAAGCTTTCTTT. Translated: CASSATTPTQRGINTEAFF. This sequence joins TRBV9 and TRBJ1-1; D might be TRBD1 (5 bases). This CDR3 has 19 residues. Trimming stripped 3 bases from V and 2 bases from J, with 26 bases between. Germline assignment: CDR1 SGDLS and CDR2 YYNGEE.